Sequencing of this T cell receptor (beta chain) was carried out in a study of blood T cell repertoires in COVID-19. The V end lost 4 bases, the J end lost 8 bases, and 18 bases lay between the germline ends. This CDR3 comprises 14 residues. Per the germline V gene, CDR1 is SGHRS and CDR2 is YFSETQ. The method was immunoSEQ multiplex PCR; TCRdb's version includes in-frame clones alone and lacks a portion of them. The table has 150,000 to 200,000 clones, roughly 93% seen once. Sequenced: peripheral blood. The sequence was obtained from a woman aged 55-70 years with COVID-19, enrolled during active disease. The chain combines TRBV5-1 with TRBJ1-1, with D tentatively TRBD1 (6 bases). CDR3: CASSPLPGQREAFF. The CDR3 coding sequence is TGCGCCAGCAGCCCCTTACCCGGACAGAGAGAAGCTTTCTTT.